These T cell receptor beta chains were read from a single sample in a study of vaccination and CD4 T cells after COVID-19. TCRdb called the PCR reads again in MiXCR, with one record for every CDR3 protein. The sample shows over 14,000 distinct CDR3 sequences, about 73% of them seen only once. Their antigens remain unidentified. Sequences were obtained from CD4+ T cells from blood, cultured in vitro. These receptors were collected from a human donor who had recovered from COVID-19. Both conserved end residues are trimmed from each CDR3. D genes are given only for firm matches.

TRBV15	-	TRBJ2-7	ATSRVTGRYEQY
TRBV28	TRBD1	TRBJ2-7	ASSSNRDRASYEQY
TRBV6-5	-	TRBJ1-2	ASSSQGFYGYT
TRBV20-1	-	TRBJ1-1	SAQDGGALNEAF
TRBV29-1	-	TRBJ1-1	SVVDRSGTEAF
TRBV6-1	TRBD2	TRBJ2-7	ASSGLAVSYEQY
TRBV6-5	-	TRBJ1-5	ASSYIDSLSNQPQH
TRBV6-1	-	TRBJ2-5	ASSGREQETQY
TRBV6-1	TRBD2	TRBJ2-7	ASSTSGAYEQY
TRBV7-2	-	TRBJ2-7	ASSVIEQSYEQY
TRBV2	-	TRBJ2-7	ASSAERYEQY